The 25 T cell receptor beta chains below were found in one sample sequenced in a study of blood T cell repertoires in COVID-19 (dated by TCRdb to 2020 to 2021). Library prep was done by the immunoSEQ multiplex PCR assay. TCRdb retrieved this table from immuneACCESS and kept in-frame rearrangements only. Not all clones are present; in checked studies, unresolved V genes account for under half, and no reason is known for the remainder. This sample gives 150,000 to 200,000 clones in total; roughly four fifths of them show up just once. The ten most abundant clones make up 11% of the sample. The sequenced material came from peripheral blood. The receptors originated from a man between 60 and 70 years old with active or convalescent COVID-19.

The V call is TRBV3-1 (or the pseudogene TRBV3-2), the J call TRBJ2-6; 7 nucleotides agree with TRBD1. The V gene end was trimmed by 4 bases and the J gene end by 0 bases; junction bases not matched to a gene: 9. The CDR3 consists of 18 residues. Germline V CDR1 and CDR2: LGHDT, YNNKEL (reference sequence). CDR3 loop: CASSPTGRTGSGANVLTF. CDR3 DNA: TGTGCCAGCAGCCCGACAGGGCGTACAGGCTCTGGGGCCAACGTCCTGACTTTC.

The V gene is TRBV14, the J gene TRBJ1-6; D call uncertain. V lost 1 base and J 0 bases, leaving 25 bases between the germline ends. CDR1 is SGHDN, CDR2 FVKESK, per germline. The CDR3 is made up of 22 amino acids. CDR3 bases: TGTGCCAGCAGCCAAGTTGGAGGGTTTGGAATAGAAGAGAGCTCCTATAATTCACCCCTCCACTTT. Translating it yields CASSQVGGFGIEESSYNSPLHF.

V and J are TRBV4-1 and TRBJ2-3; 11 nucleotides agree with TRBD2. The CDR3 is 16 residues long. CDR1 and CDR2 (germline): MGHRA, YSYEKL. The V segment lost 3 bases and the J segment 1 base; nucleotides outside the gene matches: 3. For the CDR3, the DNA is TGCGCCAGCAGCCATGGGACTAGCGGAGGCACAGATACGCAGTATTTT. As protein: CASSHGTSGGTDTQYF.

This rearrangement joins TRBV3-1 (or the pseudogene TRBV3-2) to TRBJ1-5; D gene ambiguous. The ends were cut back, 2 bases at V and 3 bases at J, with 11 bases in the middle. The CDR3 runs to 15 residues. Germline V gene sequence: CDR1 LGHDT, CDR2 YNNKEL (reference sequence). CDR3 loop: CASSQFTGVNQPQHF. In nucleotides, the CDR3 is TGTGCCAGCAGCCAATTTACCGGGGTCAATCAGCCCCAGCATTTT.

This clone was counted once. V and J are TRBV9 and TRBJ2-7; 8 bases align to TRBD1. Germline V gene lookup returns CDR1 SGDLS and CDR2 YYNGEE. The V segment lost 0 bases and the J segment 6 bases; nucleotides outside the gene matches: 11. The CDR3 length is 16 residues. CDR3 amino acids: CASSVADQGASSEQYF. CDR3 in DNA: TGTGCCAGCAGCGTAGCGGACCAGGGGGCGAGTAGCGAGCAGTACTTC.

The CDR3, as DNA: TGTGCCAGCAGTTTGCGGTCAGGGCACCCCAATGAGCAGTTCTTC. Protein: CASSLRSGHPNEQFF. This sequence joins TRBV28 and TRBJ2-1, with D possibly matching TRBD1 (5 bases). The CDR3 consists of 15 residues. Trimming took 3 bases from V and 6 from J, leaving 15 bases between them. The germline V gene encodes CDR1 MDHEN and CDR2 SYDVKM.

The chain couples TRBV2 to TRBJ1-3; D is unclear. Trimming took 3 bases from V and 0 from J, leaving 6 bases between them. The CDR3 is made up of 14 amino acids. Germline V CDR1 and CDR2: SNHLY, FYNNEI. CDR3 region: CASSDTRSGNTIYF. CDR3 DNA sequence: TGTGCCAGCAGTGACACGCGCTCTGGAAACACCATATATTTT.

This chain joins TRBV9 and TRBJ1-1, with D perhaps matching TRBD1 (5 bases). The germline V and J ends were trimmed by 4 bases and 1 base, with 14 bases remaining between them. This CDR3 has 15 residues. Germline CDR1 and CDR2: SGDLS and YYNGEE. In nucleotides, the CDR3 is TGTGCCAGCAGCCTAGGGGTCGACAGGAACACTGAAGCTTTCTTT. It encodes CASSLGVDRNTEAFF.

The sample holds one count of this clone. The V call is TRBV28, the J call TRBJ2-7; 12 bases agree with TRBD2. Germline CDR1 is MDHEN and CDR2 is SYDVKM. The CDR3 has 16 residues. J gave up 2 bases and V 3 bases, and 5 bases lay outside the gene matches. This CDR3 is CASSFPTSGRTYEQYF. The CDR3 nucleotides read TGTGCCAGCAGTTTTCCCACTAGCGGGAGGACCTACGAGCAGTACTTC.

This chain's CDR3 is CATSDPRLAGGKSSSYNEQFF. The CDR3 nucleotides are TGTGCCACCAGTGATCCTCGACTAGCGGGAGGGAAATCTAGCTCCTACAATGAGCAGTTCTTC. J is TRBJ2-1 and V is TRBV24-1, with 14 bases that match TRBD2. There are 21 residues in the CDR3. Germline CDR1 KGHDR, CDR2 SFDVKD. Germline trimming cut 3 bases from V and 0 bases from J; bases unmatched to any gene: 12.

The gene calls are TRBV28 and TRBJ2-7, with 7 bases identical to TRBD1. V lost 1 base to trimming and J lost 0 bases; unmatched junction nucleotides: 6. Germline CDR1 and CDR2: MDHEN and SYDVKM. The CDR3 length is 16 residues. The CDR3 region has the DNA TGTGCCAGCAGTTTATTAGGACAGGAAAGCTCCTACGAGCAGTACTTC. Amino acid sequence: CASSLLGQESSYEQYF.

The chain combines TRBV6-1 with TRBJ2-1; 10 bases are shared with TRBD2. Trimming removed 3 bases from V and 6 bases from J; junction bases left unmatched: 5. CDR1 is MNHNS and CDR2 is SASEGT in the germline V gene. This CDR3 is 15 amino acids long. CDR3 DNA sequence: TGTGCCAGCAGTGACGGACTAGCGGCCGTCAATGAGCAGTTCTTC. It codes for CASSDGLAAVNEQFF.

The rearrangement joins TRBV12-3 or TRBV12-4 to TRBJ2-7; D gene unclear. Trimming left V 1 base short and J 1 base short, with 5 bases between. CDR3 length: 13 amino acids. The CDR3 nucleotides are TGTGCCAGCAGTTTAGACAGATCCTACGAGCAGTACTTC. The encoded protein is CASSLDRSYEQYF.

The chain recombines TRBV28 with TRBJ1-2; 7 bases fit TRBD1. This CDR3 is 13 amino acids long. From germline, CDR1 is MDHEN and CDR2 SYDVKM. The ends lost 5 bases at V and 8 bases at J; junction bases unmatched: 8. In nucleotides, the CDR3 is TGTGCCAGCAGTGACAGGGCCGCCGGAGGCTACACCTTC. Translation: CASSDRAAGGYTF.

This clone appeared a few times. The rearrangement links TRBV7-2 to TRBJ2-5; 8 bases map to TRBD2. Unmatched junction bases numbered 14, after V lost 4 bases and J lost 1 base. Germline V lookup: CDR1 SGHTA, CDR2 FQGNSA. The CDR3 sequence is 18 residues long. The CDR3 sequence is CASSSPTGTRGVQETQYF. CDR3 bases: TGTGCCAGCAGCTCCCCCACCGGGACTAGGGGGGTCCAAGAGACCCAGTACTTC.

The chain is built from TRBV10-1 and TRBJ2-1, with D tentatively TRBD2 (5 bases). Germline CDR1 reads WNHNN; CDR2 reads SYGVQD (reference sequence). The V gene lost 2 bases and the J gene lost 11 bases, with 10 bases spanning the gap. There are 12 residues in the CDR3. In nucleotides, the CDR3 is TGCGCCAGCAGTGAGCTAGCCGGGAAGCAGTTCTTC. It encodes CASSELAGKQFF.

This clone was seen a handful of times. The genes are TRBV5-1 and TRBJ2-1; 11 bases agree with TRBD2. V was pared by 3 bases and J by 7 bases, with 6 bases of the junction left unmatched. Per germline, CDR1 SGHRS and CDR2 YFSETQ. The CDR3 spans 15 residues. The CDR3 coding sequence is TGCGCCAGCAGCTCTACTAGCGGGGGACATAATGAGCAGTTCTTC. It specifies CASSSTSGGHNEQFF.

The CDR3 nucleotides read TGTGCCAGCAGCTTAGAAGTTGCGGGCCAAGAGACCCAGTACTTC. It translates to CASSLEVAGQETQYF. The chain couples TRBV11-2 to TRBJ2-5; weak D call: TRBD2 (5 bases). The germline gives CDR1 SGHAT, CDR2 FQNNGV. Trimming cost V 0 bases and J 1 base, with 9 bases left between them. The CDR3 contains 15 residues.

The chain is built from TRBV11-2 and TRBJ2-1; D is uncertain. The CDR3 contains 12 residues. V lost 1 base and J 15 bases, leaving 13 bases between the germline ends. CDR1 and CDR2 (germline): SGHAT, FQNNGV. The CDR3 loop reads CASSLVTRSPFF. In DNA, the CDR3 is TGTGCCAGCAGCTTAGTGACTCGATCGCCGTTCTTC.

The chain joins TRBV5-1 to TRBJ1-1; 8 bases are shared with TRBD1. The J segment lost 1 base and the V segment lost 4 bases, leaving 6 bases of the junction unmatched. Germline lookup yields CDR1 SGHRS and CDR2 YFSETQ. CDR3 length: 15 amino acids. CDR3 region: CASSQAGTGNTEAFF. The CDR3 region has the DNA TGCGCCAGCAGCCAAGCCGGGACAGGGAACACTGAAGCTTTCTTT.

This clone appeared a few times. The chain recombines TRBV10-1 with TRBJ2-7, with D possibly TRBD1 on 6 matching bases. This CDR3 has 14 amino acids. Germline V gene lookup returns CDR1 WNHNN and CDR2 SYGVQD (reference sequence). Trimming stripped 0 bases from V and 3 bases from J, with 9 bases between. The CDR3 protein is CASSESQGGYEQYF. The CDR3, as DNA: TGCGCCAGCAGTGAGTCCCAAGGGGGCTACGAGCAGTACTTC.

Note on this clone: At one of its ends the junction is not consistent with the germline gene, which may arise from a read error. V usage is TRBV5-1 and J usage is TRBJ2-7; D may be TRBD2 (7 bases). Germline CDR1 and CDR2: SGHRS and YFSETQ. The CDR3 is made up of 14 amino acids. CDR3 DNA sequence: TGCGCCAGCAGCTTGGGGGGGGGCTCCCACGAGCAGTACTTC. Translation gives CASSLGGGSHEQYF.

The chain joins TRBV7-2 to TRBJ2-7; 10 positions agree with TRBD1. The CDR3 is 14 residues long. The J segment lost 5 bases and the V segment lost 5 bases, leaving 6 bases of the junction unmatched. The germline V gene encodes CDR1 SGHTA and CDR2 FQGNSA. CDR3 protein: CASSNDRGRNEQYF. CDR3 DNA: TGTGCCAGCAGCAACGACAGGGGGCGGAACGAGCAGTACTTC.

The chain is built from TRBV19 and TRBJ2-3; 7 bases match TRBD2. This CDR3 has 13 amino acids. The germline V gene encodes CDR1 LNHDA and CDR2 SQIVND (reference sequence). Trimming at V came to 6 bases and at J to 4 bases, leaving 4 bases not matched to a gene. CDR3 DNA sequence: TGTGCCAGTAGCTGGGGAGGGCCAGATACGCAGTATTTT. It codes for CASSWGGPDTQYF. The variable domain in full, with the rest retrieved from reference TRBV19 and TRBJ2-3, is DGGITQSPKYLFRKEGQNVTLSCEQNLNHDAMYWYRQDPGQGLRLIYYSQIVNDFQKGDIAEGYSVSREKKESFPLTVTSAQKNPTAFYLCASSWGGPDTQYFGPGTRLTVL.

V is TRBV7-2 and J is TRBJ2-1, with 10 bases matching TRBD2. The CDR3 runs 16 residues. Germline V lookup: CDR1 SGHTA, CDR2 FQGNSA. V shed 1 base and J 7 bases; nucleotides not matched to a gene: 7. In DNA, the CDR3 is TGTGCCAGCAGCTTAGTCGCTAGCGGGAGTTCGAATGAGCAGTTCTTC. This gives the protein CASSLVASGSSNEQFF.